A single sample gave rise to the 22 T cell receptor beta chains below, sequenced in a study of blood T cell repertoires in COVID-19. Produced via immunoSEQ multiplex PCR; TCRdb's table is partial and in-frame only. Among tens of thousands of clones listed, roughly 86% were seen once. The specimen sequenced was peripheral blood. These receptor sequences come from a woman aged 50 to 65 with acute or convalescent COVID-19.

V and J are TRBV19 and TRBJ2-1, with 8 bases identical to TRBD2. This CDR3 has 16 residues. Germline-derived CDR1 and CDR2 are LNHDA and SQIVND (reference sequence). The trim removed 5 bases at V and 0 bases at J, leaving 6 bases unmatched. The CDR3: CASSALAGRSYNEQFF. For the CDR3, the DNA is TGTGCCAGTAGTGCGTTAGCGGGGCGCTCCTACAATGAGCAGTTCTTC.

The J gene is TRBJ2-1, the V gene TRBV19; 8 nucleotides align to TRBD2. Germline V gene lookup returns CDR1 LNHDA and CDR2 SQIVND (reference sequence). V was clipped by 6 bases and J by 9 bases; unmatched bases: 7. CDR3 length equals 13 residues. The CDR3 sequence is CASRREGRGEQFF. CDR3 DNA: TGTGCCAGTAGACGGGAGGGCCGGGGTGAGCAGTTCTTC.

The genes are TRBV19 and TRBJ1-5, with 11 bases identical to TRBD1. In germline, CDR1 is LNHDA, CDR2 SQIVND (reference sequence). V shed 5 bases, J shed 7 bases, and the junction held 7 bases outside the gene matches. The CDR3 sequence is 15 residues long. The CDR3 sequence: CASSVGQGAGQPQHF. The CDR3 DNA reads TGTGCCAGTAGTGTCGGACAGGGGGCAGGACAGCCCCAGCATTTT.

This clone was picked up one time. The V and J genes are TRBV7-2 and TRBJ2-1, with D possibly TRBD1 on 6 matching bases. V was clipped by 5 bases and J by 7 bases, with 12 bases between them. This CDR3 has 13 amino acids. Germline values: CDR1 SGHTA, CDR2 FQGNSA. This CDR3 reads CASSPGTTNEQFF. Here the CDR3 DNA reads TGTGCCAGCAGCCCGGGGACAACAAATGAGCAGTTCTTC.

V and J are TRBV19 and TRBJ1-2, with D unresolved. Deletions cut 7 bases from V and 2 bases from J, with 11 bases between. Germline lookup yields CDR1 LNHDA and CDR2 SQIVND (reference sequence). This CDR3 is 13 amino acids long. The CDR3 reads CASMGLGNYGYTF. The CDR3, as DNA: TGTGCCAGTATGGGCCTTGGGAACTATGGCTACACCTTC. The variable domain in full, completed from reference TRBV19 and TRBJ1-2, reads DGGITQSPKYLFRKEGQNVTLSCEQNLNHDAMYWYRQDPGQGLRLIYYSQIVNDFQKGDIAEGYSVSREKKESFPLTVTSAQKNPTAFYLCASMGLGNYGYTFGSGTRLTVV.

The chain is built from TRBV7-6 and TRBJ2-2, with a tentative D call TRBD2 (6 bases). The CDR3 is 14 residues long. Germline loops: CDR1 SGHVS, CDR2 FNYEAQ. Trimming shortened V by 4 bases and J by 2 bases, and 8 bases separated the two germline ends. In DNA, the CDR3 is TGTGCCAGCAGCTCGGAGGGCAACACCGGGGAGCTGTTTTTT. As protein: CASSSEGNTGELFF. Complete variable domain (other parts from reference TRBV7-6 and TRBJ2-2): GAGVSQSPRYKVTKRGQDVALRCDPISGHVSLYWYRQALGQGPEFLTYFNYEAQQDKSGLPNDRFSAERPEGSISTLTIQRTEQRDSAMYRCASSSEGNTGELFFGEGSRLTVL.

The genes are TRBV27 and TRBJ2-3, with a tentative D call TRBD1 (5 bases). Germline values: CDR1 MNHEY, CDR2 SMNVEV (reference sequence). The CDR3 runs 13 residues. Trimming stripped 6 bases from V and 5 bases from J, with 12 bases between. CDR3: CASRPGWGDTQYF. The CDR3 coding sequence is TGTGCCAGCAGACCAGGGTGGGGAGATACGCAGTATTTT.

The V call is TRBV5-1, the J call TRBJ2-1; D is uncertain. Trimming took off 6 bases at V and 4 bases at J, with 11 bases between the two ends. CDR3 length equals 13 residues. Germline loops: CDR1 SGHRS, CDR2 YFSETQ. The CDR3 protein is CASNQDGYNEQFF. For the CDR3, the DNA is TGCGCCAGCAATCAGGATGGGTACAATGAGCAGTTCTTC.

This chain joins TRBV12-3 or TRBV12-4 and TRBJ1-4; tentative D call: TRBD1 (5 bases). The CDR3 runs 13 residues. Trimming took off 3 bases at V and 7 bases at J, with 9 bases between the two ends. The chain's CDR3 is CASSFGGGEKLFF. Written as DNA, the CDR3 is TGTGCCAGCAGTTTCGGGGGGGGTGAAAAACTGTTTTTT.

V gene TRBV25-1 combines with J gene TRBJ1-1; maybe TRBD1 (5 bases). Trimming took 6 bases from V and 3 from J, leaving 11 bases between them. This CDR3 spans 13 amino acids. Germline V gives CDR1 MGHDK, CDR2 SYGVNS. In DNA form, the CDR3 reads TGTGCCAGCAGGACGCGGGGGGACACTGAAGCTTTCTTT. As protein: CASRTRGDTEAFF.

V usage is TRBV28 and J usage is TRBJ2-7; possibly TRBD1 for D (5 bases). CDR3 length: 17 amino acids. CDR1 MDHEN and CDR2 SYDVKM come from the germline V gene. Deletions cut 4 bases from V and 0 bases from J, with 19 bases between. The CDR3 nucleotides read TGTGCCAGCAGTTCCCGGTGGTTCGCAGGGAACTCCTACGAGCAGTACTTC. Amino acids: CASSSRWFAGNSYEQYF.

The chain links TRBV7-9 to TRBJ2-2, with D perhaps matching TRBD1 (5 bases). The V gene lost 0 bases and the J gene lost 15 bases, with 11 bases spanning the gap. CDR3 length: 12 amino acids. Germline assignment: CDR1 SEHNR and CDR2 FQNEAQ (reference sequence). Here the CDR3 DNA reads TGTGCCAGCAGCTTAGCTAGCAGGGCGGTGTTTTTT. Protein: CASSLASRAVFF.

This chain joins TRBV11-3 and TRBJ2-7, with a weak D call TRBD2 (6 bases). The ends were cut back, 4 bases at V and 0 bases at J, with 10 bases in the middle. Germline V CDR1 and CDR2: SGHNT, YENEEA. The CDR3 length is 14 residues. CDR3 DNA: TGTGCCAGCAGCTCTAGCGCAAGCTCCTACGAGCAGTACTTC. Protein product: CASSSSASSYEQYF.

V and J are TRBV29-1 and TRBJ1-5; D might be TRBD1 (5 bases). Between the trimmed V and J ends, which lost 4 bases and 9 bases, there was a span of 19 bases. From germline, CDR1 is SQVTM and CDR2 ANQGSEA. The CDR3 contains 14 residues. The CDR3 is CSVGQETSQGPQHF. DNA of the CDR3: TGCAGCGTTGGGCAGGAGACGTCCCAGGGGCCCCAGCATTTT.

V and J are TRBV29-1 and TRBJ1-5, with D tentatively TRBD1 (5 bases). The CDR3 runs to 14 residues. The V gene lost 7 bases and the J gene lost 3 bases, with 16 bases spanning the gap. The germline CDR1 and CDR2 sequences are SQVTM and ANQGSEA. The CDR3 coding sequence is TGCAGCGCCACTGACAGTAACGCCAATCAGCCCCAGCATTTT. Translating gives CSATDSNANQPQHF.

This clone came up once. This CDR3 is CASRAGTTSTDTQYF. As DNA, the CDR3 is TGTGCCAGCAGGGCCGGGACAACTAGCACAGATACGCAGTATTTT. The chain couples TRBV28 to TRBJ2-3; tentative D call: TRBD1 (6 bases). V gave up 6 bases and J gave up 0 bases, with 13 bases separating them. The CDR3 sequence is 15 residues long. Looked up from germline, CDR1 is MDHEN and CDR2 is SYDVKM.

The chain links TRBV12-5 to TRBJ2-7; 7 bases map to TRBD1. The trim removed 1 base at V and 5 bases at J, leaving 5 bases unmatched. Germline CDR1 LGHNT, CDR2 FRNRAP. The CDR3 consists of 14 residues. The CDR3 loop is CASGLGQGGDEQYF. CDR3 in DNA: TGTGCTAGTGGTTTGGGACAGGGCGGAGACGAGCAGTACTTC.

The V and J genes are TRBV19 and TRBJ1-4; TRBD1 matches 8 bases. The CDR3 is 15 residues long. Germline V CDR1 and CDR2: LNHDA, SQIVND (reference sequence). The V gene end was trimmed by 5 bases and the J gene end by 2 bases; junction bases not matched to a gene: 4. The CDR3 protein is CASSRTGRTNEKLFF. The CDR3 nucleotides are TGTGCCAGTAGTCGGACAGGGAGGACTAATGAAAAACTGTTTTTT.

The chain employs TRBV3-1 (or the pseudogene TRBV3-2) and TRBJ1-1, with 10 bases aligning to TRBD1. The CDR3 consists of 16 residues. The ends lost 5 bases at V and 4 bases at J; junction bases unmatched: 10. Germline CDR1 and CDR2: LGHDT and YNNKEL (reference sequence). The CDR3, as DNA: TGTGCCAGCAGCTATGTCCCGGGACAGGGGTCCACTGAAGCTTTCTTT. It translates to CASSYVPGQGSTEAFF.

This chain connects TRBV5-4 to TRBJ2-7; the match to TRBD1 covers 7 bases. CDR1 is SGHNT and CDR2 is YYREEE in the germline V gene (reference sequence). The J segment lost 7 bases and the V segment lost 3 bases, leaving 4 bases of the junction unmatched. The CDR3 contains 12 residues. CDR3 sequence (DNA): TGTGCCAGCAGCTCGACAGGGATTGAGCAGTACTTC. The encoded protein is CASSSTGIEQYF.

The rearrangement uses TRBV20-1 and TRBJ2-1; TRBD2 might be the D (5 bases). This CDR3 is built from 11 residues. Germline CDR1 and CDR2: DFQATT and SNEGSKA (reference sequence). V lost 4 bases, J lost 9 bases, and 10 bases lay in between. CDR3 amino acids: CSAIRGIEQFF. The CDR3 region has the DNA TGCAGTGCTATACGGGGTATTGAGCAGTTCTTC.

The chain combines TRBV7-9 with TRBJ1-2, with 9 bases that match TRBD1. The CDR3 runs to 13 residues. V was pared by 8 bases and J by 1 base, with 2 bases of the junction left unmatched. The germline V gene has CDR1 SEHNR and CDR2 FQNEAQ (reference sequence). The CDR3 coding sequence is TGTGCCAGCCGGACAGGGGATAACTATGGCTACACCTTC. This sequence encodes CASRTGDNYGYTF.